This T cell receptor beta chain was profiled in a study of human T cells and chemical hapten exposure. Study in general: On the upper back, patch tests were applied with 0.01% DPC and read at 6 days.

The CDR3 has 16 residues. Germline assignment: CDR1 MDHEN and CDR2 SYDVKM. Losses at the gene ends were 5 bases for V and 0 bases for J; bases not matched to a gene: 3. Indicated time point: pre-sensitization, week 0. Specified treatment: therapeutic diphenylcyclopropenone sensitization with weekly scalp DPC. Researchers extracted total RNA from unfractionated whole blood. TCRdb recomputed calls from the RACE reads with MiXCR, one row per CDR3 protein. The sample lists about 52,000 distinct CDR3 sequences, roughly a tenth occurring once. This receptor was obtained from a woman younger than 45 with alopecia areata. Some clones in this sample may be carry-over from other donors' samples. The V and J genes are TRBV28 and TRBJ2-3; 12 bases map to TRBD2. Sample: whole blood, taken in connection with sensitization to the hapten diphenylcyclopropenone (DPC). DNA of the CDR3: TGTGCCAGCAGTCCGACTAGCGGGGGTAGCACAGATACGCAGTATTTT. It encodes CASSPTSGGSTDTQYF.